This entry concerns a single TCR beta chain. The data were taken from a study of T cell responses to AZD1222 COVID-19 vaccine. Some clones are missing from TCRdb's copy, which holds only in-frame ones; the method was immunoSEQ multiplex PCR. The sample lists more than 80,000 clones, around 87% occurring once. The CDR3 is 17 residues long. Trimming removed 2 bases at V and 6 bases at J, with 23 bases between. Germline loops: CDR1 LGHDT, CDR2 YNNKEL (reference sequence). This TCR was recovered from an adult who received the AZD1222 COVID-19 vaccine. V gene TRBV3-1 (or the pseudogene TRBV3-2) combines with J gene TRBJ2-7; a possible D gene is TRBD2 (7 bases). The source material was peripheral blood, sampled 28 days after the second AZD1222 dose. The CDR3 here is CASSQRGGGGRISEQYF. In DNA, the CDR3 is TGTGCCAGCAGCCAAAGAGGGGGGGGAGGGAGAATCTCCGAGCAGTACTTC.